Detailed here is one T cell receptor beta chain. What it binds is not known. The source of the sample is a study of CXCR3-negative and CXCR3-positive naive CD8 T cells. In the study overall: Sequencing brought in about 135 million TRB reads altogether, and each library got about 1.5 +/- 0.3 million. Points from the study as a whole: Naive subsets did not differ in surface CD5, and TRB CDR3 properties served to infer TCR strength.

The authors prepared UMI-labeled TRB cDNA libraries by 5' RACE. TCRdb re-analyzed the 5' RACE reads; it lists each CDR3 protein once, without DNA. The sample has tens of thousands of distinct CDR3 sequences, and its top ten clones hold 0.9% to 1.2%. CDR1 and CDR2 from the germline V gene are SQVTM and ANQGSEA. CDR3 length equals 13 residues. Sequenced input: naive CXCR3- CD8+ T cells from blood. The subset denotes: CD45RO-CCR7+CD27+CD95- naive CD8+ T cells lacking CXCR3 (TNR3-). The sequence was obtained from a human donor in good health. Some clones in this sample may be carry-over from other donors' samples. The genes are TRBV29-1 and TRBJ1-1; TCRdb's D call, TRBD1, is unchecked because there is no DNA. The chain's CDR3 is CSVDQGEGTEAFF.